This TCR beta chain was observed in a study of cytomegalovirus exposure and HLA in healthy donors. J lost 5 bases, V lost 5 bases, and 3 bases had no gene match. Germline V gene sequence: CDR1 SGHVS, CDR2 FQNEAQ. This CDR3 region has 12 residues. The PCR was carried out with 60 Vbeta primers and 13 Jbeta primers. The protocol was immunoSEQ multiplex PCR, while the TCRdb copy is restricted to in-frame clones and leaves out a portion. The repertoire includes around 180,000 clones, about 83% of them detected once, and roughly 6% sits in the top ten. Sequences were obtained from PBMCs. The TCR sequence derives from a woman younger than 45 in good health and CMV-seropositive. V usage is TRBV7-8 and J usage is TRBJ2-7, with 7 bases fitting TRBD1. CDR3 in DNA: TGTGCCAGCAGCGCTCAGGGGGACGAGCAGTACTTC. Its translation: CASSAQGDEQYF.